The following is a T cell receptor (beta chain) sequence with its context. The length of the CDR3 is 14 residues. CDR1 is KGHSH, CDR2 LQKENI, per germline. With V trimmed by 6 bases and J by 0 bases, 2 bases remained unmatched. Individuals drawn from 24 US areas were about 18 to 89 years old. Cohort placement rested on clinical history that participants reported themselves. The authors' processing: Reference gene primer amplification gave nucleated cell count estimates. The repertoire was sequenced with immunoSEQ multiplex PCR; TCRdb's copy has only in-frame clones and lacks some. D and trimming come from the DNA, and the V and J calls and clone size come from that table. Of some 140,000 clones detected, 84% appear once; the ten largest clones hold 5% to 7%. The data originate from a study of blood T cell repertoires in COVID-19. About the research overall: The United States, Italy and Spain provided the acute and convalescent COVID-19 samples.

The source material was PBMCs or T cells enriched from blood (not recorded which). The sequence derives from a man aged 35 to 55 with acute COVID-19. The rearrangement uses TRBV18 and TRBJ1-1; the match to TRBD1 covers 9 bases. The CDR3: CASSDRGMNTEAFF. The CDR3 nucleotides are TGTGCCAGCTCGGACAGGGGAATGAACACTGAAGCTTTCTTT.